This T cell receptor (beta chain) derives from a study of identical twins. TCRdb re-called the 5' RACE reads with MiXCR, one entry per CDR3 protein. This sample carries approximately 1.8 million distinct CDR3 sequences, about 32% of them seen once, and the ten largest clones take over 0.25%. The CDR3 has 13 residues. Germline CDR1 is DFQATT and CDR2 is SNEGSKA (reference sequence). The germline V and J ends were trimmed by 1 base and 3 bases, with 9 bases remaining between them. The sample consisted of cord blood. The chain couples TRBV20-1 to TRBJ2-5; D call uncertain. This TCR came from a newborn girl in good health. For the CDR3, the DNA is TGCAGTGCTAGAGGCCTCCGGGAAGAGACCCAGTACTTC. Protein product: CSARGLREETQYF.